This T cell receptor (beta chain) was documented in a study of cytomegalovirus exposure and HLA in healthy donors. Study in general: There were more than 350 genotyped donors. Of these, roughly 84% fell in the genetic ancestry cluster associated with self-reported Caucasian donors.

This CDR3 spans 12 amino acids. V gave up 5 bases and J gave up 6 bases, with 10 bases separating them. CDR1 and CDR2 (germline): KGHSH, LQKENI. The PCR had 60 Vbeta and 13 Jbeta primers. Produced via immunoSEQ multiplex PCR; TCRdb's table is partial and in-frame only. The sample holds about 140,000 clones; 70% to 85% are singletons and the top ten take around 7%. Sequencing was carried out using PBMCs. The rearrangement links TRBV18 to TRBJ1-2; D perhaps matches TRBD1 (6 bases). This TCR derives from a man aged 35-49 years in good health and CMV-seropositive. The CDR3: CASSSNRDGYTF. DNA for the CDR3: TGTGCCAGCTCATCAAACAGGGATGGCTACACCTTC.